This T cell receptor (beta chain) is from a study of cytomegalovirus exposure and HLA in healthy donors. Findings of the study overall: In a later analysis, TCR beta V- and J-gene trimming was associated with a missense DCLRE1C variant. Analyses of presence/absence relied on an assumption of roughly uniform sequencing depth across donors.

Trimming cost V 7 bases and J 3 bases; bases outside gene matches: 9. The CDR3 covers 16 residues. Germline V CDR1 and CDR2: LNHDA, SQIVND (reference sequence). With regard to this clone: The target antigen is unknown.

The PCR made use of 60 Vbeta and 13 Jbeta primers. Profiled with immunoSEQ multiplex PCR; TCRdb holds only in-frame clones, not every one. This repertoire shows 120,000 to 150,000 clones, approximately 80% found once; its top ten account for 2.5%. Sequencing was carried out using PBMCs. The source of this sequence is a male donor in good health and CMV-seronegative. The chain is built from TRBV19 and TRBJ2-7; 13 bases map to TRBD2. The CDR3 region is CASTGTSGTSNYEQYF. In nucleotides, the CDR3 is TGTGCCAGTACAGGGACTAGCGGGACCTCTAACTACGAGCAGTACTTC.